These 3 T cell receptor beta chains share one sample of origin, sequenced in a study of cytomegalovirus exposure and HLA in healthy donors (dated by TCRdb to 2017 to 2019). Library construction relied on the immunoSEQ multiplex PCR assay. A mixture of 60 forward primers for TCR Vbeta segments and 13 reverse primers for TCR Jbeta segments was used in the multiplex PCR. The clones in this table, taken by TCRdb from immuneACCESS, are in-frame only. Not every clone is retained; where verified, under half of the shortfall comes from an unresolved V gene, and the cause of the rest is unknown. In all, the sample holds roughly 100,000 clones, and about 75% of those were seen once. Around 3% of the sample is taken by the ten largest. Specimen: PBMCs. The receptor set was obtained from a male donor in good health and CMV-seropositive.

The genes are TRBV25-1 and TRBJ2-3; TRBD2 aligns across 7 bases. J lost 1 base, V lost 6 bases, and 4 bases had no gene match. From germline, CDR1 is MGHDK and CDR2 SYGVNS. This CDR3 region has 14 residues. CDR3 sequence (DNA): TGTGCCAGCAGCCTAGCGGCCCGCACAGATACGCAGTATTTT. Its translation: CASSLAARTDTQYF.

The rearrangement links TRBV5-1 to TRBJ2-5, with a tentative D call TRBD2 (5 bases). This CDR3 has 16 amino acids. In germline, CDR1 is SGHRS, CDR2 YFSETQ. V was clipped by 4 bases and J by 3 bases, with 19 bases between them. Here the CDR3 DNA reads TGCGCCAGCAGCCCGGGTTCATTGGGAGTAGAAGAGACCCAGTACTTC. Translation gives CASSPGSLGVEETQYF.

The V call is TRBV2, the J call TRBJ2-5, with 7 bases aligning to TRBD1. The CDR3 extends over 15 amino acids. Germline CDR1 is SNHLY and CDR2 is FYNNEI. V was pared by 8 bases and J by 5 bases, with 14 bases of the junction left unmatched. CDR3 DNA sequence: TGTGCCAGCGGACGAGGGGGCTACCTCTCCGAGACCCAGTACTTC. Translating gives CASGRGGYLSETQYF.